Listed here are 29 T cell receptor beta chains from one sample, sequenced in a study of shared clonotypes between healthy human individuals (dated by TCRdb to about 2020). CD8 naive samples were CD45RO-negative cells positively selected for CCR7, giving a CD45RA+CCR7+ population that excluded TemRA cells. Receptor libraries were prepared by the immunoSEQ multiplex PCR assay. Not all clones reach the TCRdb copy of this immuneACCESS table, which keeps in-frame sequences only. Checked studies attribute under half of the gap to unresolved V genes and leave the rest unexplained. Across this sample there are fewer than 800,000 clones, with just over 90% seen only once. Of the sample, 24% is held by the ten largest clones. Sequencing input: naive CD8+ T cells sorted from blood. Taken with the paper, the label for cell subset or site translates to: CD45RA+CCR7+. All receptors derive from a man aged 25 to 40 in good health.

The chain links TRBV10-2 to TRBJ2-7; D is uncertain. The V end lost 0 bases, the J end lost 3 bases, and 12 bases lay between the germline ends. This CDR3 is built from 15 residues. Per germline, CDR1 WSHSY and CDR2 SAAADI. The CDR3 nucleotides are TGCGCCAGCAGTGAGTCAAGGCTAGGGAACTACGAGCAGTACTTC. Amino acid sequence: CASSESRLGNYEQYF.

The chain has TRBV29-1 and TRBJ2-3; TRBD1 is a possible D gene (6 bases). There are 12 residues in the CDR3. Trimming stripped 7 bases from V and 9 bases from J, with 17 bases between. Germline CDR1 is SQVTM and CDR2 is ANQGSEA. The chain's CDR3 is CSAPTGAGTQYF. The CDR3 DNA follows: TGCAGCGCTCCGACAGGTGCAGGGACGCAGTATTTT.

The chain couples TRBV28 to TRBJ2-7; D remains unclear. V lost 5 bases, J lost 12 bases, and 20 bases lay in between. Germline values: CDR1 MDHEN, CDR2 SYDVKM. This CDR3 has 13 residues. The DNA of the CDR3 is TGTGCCAGCAGTCAAGTCTACGTTCTACTCCCGTACTTC. This sequence encodes CASSQVYVLLPYF.

The chain carries TRBV11-2 and TRBJ2-7, with D perhaps matching TRBD2 (7 bases). Trimming took 6 bases from V and 6 from J, leaving 27 bases between them. CDR1 and CDR2 (germline): SGHAT, FQNNGV. CDR3 length: 17 amino acids. CDR3 residues: CASSLRGEGVFRVEQYF. In nucleotides, the CDR3 is TGTGCCAGCAGTCTTCGTGGGGAGGGGGTCTTTCGGGTCGAGCAGTACTTC. Full variable domain (remainder filled in from reference TRBV11-2 and TRBJ2-7): EAGVAQSPRYKIIEKRQSVAFWCNPISGHATLYWYQQILGQGPKLLIQFQNNGVVDDSQLPKDRFSAERLKGVDSTLKIQPAKLEDSAVYLCASSLRGEGVFRVEQYFGPGTRLTVT.

A single count supports this clone. V usage is TRBV11-2 and J usage is TRBJ2-7, with D perhaps TRBD2 (5 bases). Trimming shortened V by 5 bases and J by 3 bases, and 11 bases separated the two germline ends. The CDR3 has 13 amino acids. Germline loops: CDR1 SGHAT, CDR2 FQNNGV. CDR3 DNA sequence: TGTGCCAGCAGCCCGACTAAAATCTACGAGCAGTACTTC. The encoded protein is CASSPTKIYEQYF.

J is TRBJ1-1 and V is TRBV2, with a possible D match to TRBD1 (6 bases). The germline V gene encodes CDR1 SNHLY and CDR2 FYNNEI. V lost 6 bases and J 0 bases, leaving 17 bases between the germline ends. CDR3 length: 16 amino acids. The CDR3 region is CASSGPEAGVNTEAFF. The CDR3, as DNA: TGTGCCAGCAGCGGGCCGGAGGCAGGGGTGAACACTGAAGCTTTCTTT.

The chain joins TRBV27 to TRBJ2-7; 8 bases align to TRBD2. With V trimmed by 3 bases and J by 6 bases, 7 bases remained unmatched. The CDR3 has 14 residues. Germline values: CDR1 MNHEY, CDR2 SMNVEV (reference sequence). This CDR3 is CASSFEAGGSEQYF. DNA for the CDR3: TGTGCCAGCAGTTTCGAGGCGGGAGGCTCCGAGCAGTACTTC.

V gene TRBV28 combines with J gene TRBJ2-7, with unresolved D. CDR3 size: 16 residues. CDR1 and CDR2 (germline): MDHEN, SYDVKM. V gave up 3 bases and J gave up 3 bases, with 18 bases separating them. The CDR3 DNA follows: TGTGCCAGCAGTTTCTCCGGCCAGTCGAGAGACTACGAGCAGTACTTC. It is translated as CASSFSGQSRDYEQYF.

This chain uses TRBV7-3 with TRBJ2-1, with 9 nucleotides matching TRBD2. This CDR3 comprises 18 residues. V trimming: 5 bases; J trimming: 4 bases; junction bases outside the gene matches: 15. Germline CDR1 SGHTA, CDR2 FQGTGA. The CDR3 spells CASSPTSGYRGAYNEQFF. The DNA of the CDR3 is TGTGCCAGCAGCCCGACTAGCGGATACCGAGGAGCTTACAATGAGCAGTTCTTC.

J is TRBJ2-1 and V is TRBV21-1. TRBV21-1 is listed as a pseudogene. This CDR3 region has 17 residues. In DNA form, the CDR3 reads TGTGCCAGCAGCAAACGGGGTGGTGGGGGTAGGAGGAATGAGCAGTTCTTC. Protein sequence: CASSKRGGGGRRNEQFF.

The chain recombines TRBV6-5 with TRBJ2-1; TRBD2 might be the D (6 bases). The V gene lost 3 bases and the J gene lost 8 bases, with 11 bases spanning the gap. Germline lookup yields CDR1 MNHEY and CDR2 SVGAGI. The CDR3 extends over 13 amino acids. The CDR3 here is CASSYKRADEQFF. CDR3 DNA sequence: TGTGCCAGCAGTTATAAGCGGGCGGATGAGCAGTTCTTC.

Comment on this clone: The same CDR3 can be traced to other DNA sequences in this sample. V and J are TRBV7-9 and TRBJ2-7, with D uncertain. CDR3 length equals 13 residues. The V gene lost 1 base and the J gene lost 1 base, with 5 bases spanning the gap. The germline V gene encodes CDR1 SEHNR and CDR2 FQNEAQ (reference sequence). This chain's CDR3 is CASSLGFSYEQYF. DNA of the CDR3: TGTGCCAGCAGCTTAGGCTTTTCCTACGAGCAGTACTTC.

This clone was observed once. The junction and the germline gene differ at one end; a read error may be behind it. The chain combines TRBV7-2 with TRBJ2-7, with 9 bases lining up with TRBD2. CDR1 and CDR2 from the germline V gene are SGHTA and FQGNSA. The CDR3 is made up of 14 amino acids. CDR3 in DNA: TGTGCCAGCAGCGCTAGCGGGGCAACCTACGAGCAGCACTTC. Protein: CASSASGATYEQHF.

The J gene is TRBJ1-1, the V gene TRBV6-4; D remains unclear. Germline loops: CDR1 MRHNA, CDR2 SNTAGT. V lost 0 bases and J 10 bases, leaving 12 bases between the germline ends. The CDR3 has 13 residues. The CDR3 spells CASSDSKEKVAFF. CDR3 DNA sequence: TGTGCCAGCAGTGACTCGAAGGAGAAGGTAGCTTTCTTT.

This chain connects TRBV13 to TRBJ2-2; TRBD1 matches 9 bases. CDR1 PRHDT and CDR2 FYEKMQ come from the germline V gene (reference sequence). The CDR3 spans 19 residues. V shed 1 base, J shed 4 bases, and the junction held 13 bases outside the gene matches. In DNA form, the CDR3 reads TGTGCCAGCAGCTTAGAATTACGGACAGGGGAAGTTGGCACCGGGGAGCTGTTTTTT. Its protein product is CASSLELRTGEVGTGELFF.

This clone was picked up one time. This chain joins TRBV7-9 and TRBJ1-1; D not certain. The CDR3 totals 13 residues. Trimming stripped 2 bases from V and 7 bases from J, with 11 bases between. Per germline, CDR1 SEHNR and CDR2 FQNEAQ (reference sequence). CDR3 amino acids: CASSLFGSLEAFF. In nucleotides, the CDR3 is TGTGCCAGCAGCTTATTTGGGTCTCTTGAAGCTTTCTTT.

CDR3 DNA sequence: TGTGCCAGCAGCCCCTTCAGTTTCAACGAGCAGTACTTC. It translates to CASSPFSFNEQYF. This chain connects TRBV7-2 to TRBJ2-7, with D hard to call. The CDR3 extends over 13 amino acids. Germline V lookup: CDR1 SGHTA, CDR2 FQGNSA. V dropped 5 bases and J dropped 5 bases, with 13 bases sitting between them.

The V call is TRBV7-2, the J call TRBJ2-1, with TRBD1 identical over 9 bases. The V gene end was trimmed by 3 bases and the J gene end by 4 bases; junction bases not matched to a gene: 4. CDR1 and CDR2 (germline): SGHTA, FQGNSA. The CDR3 loop spans 15 amino acids. The CDR3 DNA sequence: TGTGCCAGCAGCTTCCGGGGACAGGGTTACAATGAGCAGTTCTTC. Translation: CASSFRGQGYNEQFF. Full variable domain (remainder filled in from reference TRBV7-2 and TRBJ2-1): GAGVSQSPSNKVTEKGKDVELRCDPISGHTALYWYRQSLGQGLEFLIYFQGNSAPDKSGLPSDRFSAERTGGSVSTLTIQRTQQEDSAVYLCASSFRGQGYNEQFFGPGTRLTVL.

V gene TRBV6-1 combines with J gene TRBJ2-7; TRBD1 agrees at 7 bases. The CDR3 runs to 17 residues. Germline lookup yields CDR1 MNHNS and CDR2 SASEGT. V was clipped by 3 bases and J by 5 bases; unmatched bases: 16. The CDR3 is CASSERWGTAQRDEQYF. The CDR3, as DNA: TGTGCCAGCAGTGAGAGGTGGGGGACAGCACAACGGGACGAGCAGTACTTC.

This chain connects TRBV29-1 to TRBJ2-7; 11 bases match TRBD1. Germline V gives CDR1 SQVTM, CDR2 ANQGSEA. The CDR3 has 15 amino acids. Trimming cost V 5 bases and J 6 bases; bases outside gene matches: 12. In nucleotides, the CDR3 is TGCAGCGTTCCAGGCCGGGACAGGGGGGTTATCGAGCAGTACTTC. Encoded protein: CSVPGRDRGVIEQYF.

The chain couples TRBV12-5 to TRBJ2-1; D uncertain. This CDR3 comprises 12 residues. Germline CDR1 is LGHNT and CDR2 is FRNRAP. Trimming pared 5 bases from V and 4 bases from J, leaving 6 bases between. As DNA, the CDR3 is TGTGCTAGTGGTAATGGGTACAATGAGCAGTTCTTC. It is translated as CASGNGYNEQFF.

In regard to this clone: Other DNA sequences in this sample translate to the same CDR3. The genes are TRBV6-5 and TRBJ1-5; no clear D gene. Trimming stripped 0 bases from V and 1 base from J, with 4 bases between. Germline assignment: CDR1 MNHEY and CDR2 SVGAGI. CDR3 size: 14 residues. The CDR3 loop reads CASSYSGSNQPQHF. In DNA form, the CDR3 reads TGTGCCAGCAGTTACTCGGGCAGCAATCAGCCCCAGCATTTT.

CDR3 in amino acids: CASGHPDRGTTEAFF. The CDR3 DNA reads as TGTGCTAGTGGTCACCCGGACAGGGGTACTACTGAAGCTTTCTTT. This chain joins TRBV12-5 and TRBJ1-1, with 9 bases aligning to TRBD1. J gave up 5 bases and V 5 bases, and 9 bases lay outside the gene matches. Germline V gene data show CDR1 as LGHNT and CDR2 as FRNRAP. CDR3 length: 15 amino acids.

The J gene is TRBJ1-4, the V gene TRBV7-9; no clear D. Trimming took off 4 bases at V and 2 bases at J, with 23 bases between the two ends. Germline lookup yields CDR1 SEHNR and CDR2 FQNEAQ (reference sequence). This CDR3 has 19 amino acids. The CDR3 spells CASSSSLVRMWGTNEKLFF. The CDR3 DNA is TGTGCCAGCAGCTCCTCCCTGGTGCGAATGTGGGGTACTAATGAAAAACTGTTTTTT.

J is TRBJ2-7 and V is TRBV7-9; 9 bases align to TRBD1. With V trimmed by 3 bases and J by 9 bases, 12 bases remained unmatched. This CDR3 contains 15 residues. Germline CDR1 SEHNR, CDR2 FQNEAQ (reference sequence). CDR3 in amino acids: CASSFSDRGLIGQYF. The CDR3 DNA reads TGTGCCAGCAGCTTTTCGGACAGGGGTCTGATAGGGCAGTACTTC.

The chain joins TRBV6-6 to TRBJ2-3; D may match TRBD1 or TRBD2 (5 bases each). CDR3 size: 15 residues. Germline CDR1 is MNHNY and CDR2 is SVGAGI (reference sequence). V shed 5 bases and J shed 2 bases, with 14 bases lying between them. The DNA of the CDR3 is TGTGCCAGCAGTCCCGGGGCGGCCTCCACAGATACGCAGTATTTT. Translated, it gives CASSPGAASTDTQYF.

The V and J genes are TRBV9 and TRBJ2-1; D is unresolved. Germline V gene sequence: CDR1 SGDLS, CDR2 YYNGEE. V was trimmed by 0 bases and J by 14 bases, leaving 12 bases between them. The CDR3 consists of 12 residues. CDR3 sequence: CASSVGTVSKFF. As DNA, the CDR3 is TGTGCCAGCAGCGTAGGTACCGTTTCGAAGTTCTTC.

The chain combines TRBV7-3 with TRBJ2-1, with 7 bases matching TRBD2. This CDR3 comprises 15 residues. Germline lookup yields CDR1 SGHTA and CDR2 FQGTGA. The trim removed 5 bases at V and 4 bases at J, leaving 8 bases unmatched. CDR3: CASSLSHSGYNEQFF. In DNA, the CDR3 is TGTGCCAGCAGCCTCTCCCATAGCGGGTACAATGAGCAGTTCTTC.

The chain combines TRBV6-5 with TRBJ2-2; D is perhaps TRBD1 (5 bases). Trimming took 2 bases from V and 4 from J, leaving 14 bases between them. Germline CDR1 reads MNHEY; CDR2 reads SVGAGI. The CDR3 extends over 16 amino acids. CDR3 loop: CASSYDPGQSTGELFF. The CDR3 DNA reads as TGTGCCAGCAGTTACGATCCCGGACAATCCACCGGGGAGCTGTTTTTT.